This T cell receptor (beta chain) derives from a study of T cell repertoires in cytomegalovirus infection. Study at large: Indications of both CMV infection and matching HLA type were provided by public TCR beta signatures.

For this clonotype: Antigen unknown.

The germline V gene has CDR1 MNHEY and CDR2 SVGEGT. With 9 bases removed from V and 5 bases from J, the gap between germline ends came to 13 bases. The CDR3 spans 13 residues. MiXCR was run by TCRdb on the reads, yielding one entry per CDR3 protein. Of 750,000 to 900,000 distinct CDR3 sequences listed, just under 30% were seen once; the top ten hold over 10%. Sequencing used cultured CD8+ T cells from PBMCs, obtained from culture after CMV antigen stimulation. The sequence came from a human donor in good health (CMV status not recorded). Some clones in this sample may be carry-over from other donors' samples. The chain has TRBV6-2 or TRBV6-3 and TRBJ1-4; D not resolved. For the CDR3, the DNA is TGTGCCAGTCAGACACGGTGGAATGAAAAACTGTTTTTT. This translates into CASQTRWNEKLFF.